Included here is one T cell receptor (beta chain) sequence, with context. Germline V gene data show CDR1 as GTSNPN and CDR2 as SVGIG (reference sequence). This CDR3 is built from 12 residues. Trimming pared 3 bases from V and 4 bases from J, leaving 10 bases between. The sample originates from a study of blood T cell repertoires in COVID-19. On the study more broadly: The United States, Italy and Spain supplied acute and convalescent COVID-19 samples. Sample material is recorded as cDNA or gDNA derived from T cells, B-cell-depleted T cells, or PBMCs.

Original processing methods: Nucleated cell number was recorded as an estimate derived from reference gene primer amplification. Libraries were prepared by immunoSEQ multiplex PCR; TCRdb keeps only in-frame clonotypes and omits some of them. The DNA gave D and trimming, while V, J and clone size come from that table. The sample carries roughly 53,000 clones, about 77% recorded once. The rearrangement links TRBV30 to TRBJ2-7, with unresolved D. This clonotype was sampled from a man between 65 and 80 years old with active or convalescent COVID-19. Sequenced input: peripheral blood. Written as DNA, the CDR3 is TGTGCCTGGAGCGCTTCGCTATACGAGCAGTACTTC. It encodes CAWSASLYEQYF.